Below, 27 T cell receptor beta chains from the same sample are listed, as sequenced in a study of regulatory T cells in long-lasting Graves disease. Library construction for TCR beta used iRepertoire HTBI primers and Arm-PCR of CDR3 regions. A single record per CDR3 protein comes from TCRdb applying MiXCR to the multiplex PCR reads. The sample lists some 450,000 distinct CDR3 sequences, over 15% occurring once. The time point was: newly diagnosed GD, antithyroid drugs for less than 3 months. From PBMCs, RNA was extracted and then used to make the TCR library. A further study also used this sample, focusing on T cells in Graves' hyperthyroidism and ophthalmopathy.

The sequences come from peripheral blood mononuclear cells (PBMCs), collected at new diagnosis, from a patient treated with antithyroid drugs. The receptors were sampled from a woman aged 30 to 39 with Graves disease.

V usage is TRBV12-3 or TRBV12-4 and J usage is TRBJ1-3; D not certain. CDR3 length equals 16 residues. Trimming removed 5 bases from V and 0 bases from J, with 14 bases in between. In DNA form, the CDR3 reads TGTGCCAGCAGTCCCCACCCGCCCGGCTCTGGAAACACCATATATTTT. Its protein is CASSPHPPGSGNTIYF.

The chain joins TRBV5-1 to TRBJ2-3, with TRBD2 identical over 7 bases. Per the germline V gene, CDR1 is SGHRS and CDR2 is YFSETQ. The CDR3 totals 15 residues. The trim removed 5 bases at V and 2 bases at J, leaving 8 bases unmatched. CDR3 DNA sequence: TGCGCCAGCAGGGATAGACTAGCAGCCACAGATACGCAGTATTTT. Translating it yields CASRDRLAATDTQYF.

This clonotype was counted at least ten times. The chain is built from TRBV27 and TRBJ1-2, with D unclear. V was clipped by 8 bases and J by 5 bases, with 15 bases between them. This CDR3 contains 13 residues. Per the germline V gene, CDR1 is MNHEY and CDR2 is SMNVEV (reference sequence). This CDR3 reads CASSRDDLYGYTF. The DNA for the CDR3 is TGTGCCAGCTCCCGGGATGACCTTTATGGCTACACCTTC.

The gene calls are TRBV28 and TRBJ1-5; a possible D gene is TRBD1 (5 bases). The CDR3 contains 15 residues. The V gene lost 5 bases and the J gene lost 1 base, with 12 bases spanning the gap. Germline V gene data show CDR1 as MDHEN and CDR2 as SYDVKM. As DNA, the CDR3 is TGTGCCAGCAGTGTGAGACAGACCAGCAATCAGCCCCAGCATTTT. Its translation is CASSVRQTSNQPQHF. The whole variable domain, filled in from reference TRBV28 and TRBJ1-5, reads DVKVTQSSRYLVKRTGEKVFLECVQDMDHENMFWYRQDPGLGLRLIYFSYDVKMKEKGDIPEGYSVSREKKERFSLILESASTNQTSMYLCASSVRQTSNQPQHFGDGTRLSIL.

This clonotype was picked up many times. The chain recombines TRBV12-3 or TRBV12-4 with TRBJ2-7, with TRBD1 identical over 11 bases. The CDR3 sequence is 15 residues long. Trimming cost V 3 bases and J 3 bases; bases outside gene matches: 4. The CDR3 loop is CASSFRDRGIYEQYF. The CDR3 nucleotides read TGTGCCAGCAGTTTCCGGGACAGGGGGATCTACGAGCAGTACTTC.

Ten or more counts support this clonotype. V usage is TRBV18 and J usage is TRBJ2-6; 8 bases match TRBD1. Germline V gene lookup returns CDR1 KGHSH and CDR2 LQKENI. The CDR3 is 18 amino acids. The junction had 9 bases not matched to a gene; V was cut back by 1 base and J by 4 bases. CDR3 region: CASSPQGTGSFGANVLTF. The CDR3 coding sequence is TGTGCCAGCTCACCACAAGGGACAGGCTCCTTCGGGGCCAACGTCCTGACTTTC.

The rearrangement uses TRBV19 and TRBJ2-3, with 7 bases lining up with TRBD2. The CDR3 has 15 residues. V was pared by 3 bases and J by 1 base, with 4 bases of the junction left unmatched. Germline assignment: CDR1 LNHDA and CDR2 SQIVND (reference sequence). The CDR3 coding sequence is TGTGCCAGTAGTATGCGGCGGGAGCGCACAGATACGCAGTATTTT. This codes for CASSMRRERTDTQYF.

There are many counts of this clonotype. The chain links TRBV24-1 to TRBJ2-5; D is undetermined. Germline V gives CDR1 KGHDR, CDR2 SFDVKD. The CDR3 totals 14 residues. V was clipped by 0 bases and J by 2 bases, with 6 bases between them. CDR3 in amino acids: CATSDLQEQETQYF. CDR3 bases: TGTGCCACCAGTGATTTGCAAGAACAAGAGACCCAGTACTTC.

This clonotype was counted ten times or more. The rearrangement uses TRBV28 and TRBJ1-1; D is possibly TRBD1 (5 bases). The CDR3 has 13 residues. Trimming cost V 5 bases and J 1 base, with 8 bases left between them. Germline loops: CDR1 MDHEN, CDR2 SYDVKM. CDR3 nucleotide sequence: TGTGCCAGCAGTGGACACCCGAACACTGAAGCTTTCTTT. Encoded protein: CASSGHPNTEAFF.

This clonotype was seen repeatedly, ten times or more. This chain connects TRBV11-2 to TRBJ2-4, with 7 bases lining up with TRBD2. Germline V gene data show CDR1 as SGHAT and CDR2 as FQNNGV. The V and J ends lost 3 bases and 2 bases, in that order; junction bases with no gene match: 4. The CDR3 length is 15 residues. CDR3 DNA sequence: TGTGCCAGCAGCTTGAGCGGGACGTCCAAAAACATTCAGTACTTC. Protein product: CASSLSGTSKNIQYF.

This clonotype was counted once. The gene calls are TRBV20-1 and TRBJ2-7; D is undetermined. The V end was cut by 6 bases, the J end by 5 bases, with 17 bases between. The CDR3 sequence is 13 residues long. Germline assignment: CDR1 DFQATT and CDR2 SNEGSKA (reference sequence). The CDR3 protein is CSARPAVINEQYF. The CDR3 DNA sequence: TGCAGTGCCCGGCCGGCGGTGATAAACGAGCAGTACTTC.

This clonotype appeared many times. This rearrangement joins TRBV12-3 or TRBV12-4 to TRBJ1-5; D not resolved. CDR3 size: 12 residues. The ends were cut back, 4 bases at V and 5 bases at J, with 6 bases in the middle. The CDR3 DNA is TGTGCCAGCAGTTCCATGTATCAGCCCCAGCATTTT. Translated, it gives CASSSMYQPQHF.

This clonotype was seen many times. V is TRBV7-2 and J is TRBJ2-7, with D hard to call. V was clipped by 1 base and J by 0 bases, with 7 bases between them. Germline-derived CDR1 and CDR2 are SGHTA and FQGNSA. The CDR3 is made up of 14 amino acids. This CDR3 is CASSLGGISYEQYF. For the CDR3, the DNA is TGTGCCAGCAGCTTAGGTGGAATCTCCTACGAGCAGTACTTC.

This clonotype was seen a handful of times. The rearrangement links TRBV9 to TRBJ2-3, with 15 bases aligning to TRBD2. Unmatched junction bases numbered 8, after V lost 0 bases and J lost 0 bases. This CDR3 region has 20 residues. In germline, CDR1 is SGDLS, CDR2 YYNGEE. CDR3 bases: TGTGCCAGCAGCGTAGCGACGGGGACTAGCGGGAGGACTAGCACAGATACGCAGTATTTT. This codes for CASSVATGTSGRTSTDTQYF. The full variable domain, with the rest looked up from reference TRBV9 and TRBJ2-3, is DSGVTQTPKHLITATGQRVTLRCSPRSGDLSVYWYQQSLDQGLQFLIQYYNGEERAKGNILERFSAQQFPDLHSELNLSSLELGDSALYFCASSVATGTSGRTSTDTQYFGPGTRLTVL.

The sample holds many counts of this clonotype. The rearrangement uses TRBV20-1 and TRBJ1-5; maybe TRBD1 (5 bases). The length of the CDR3 is 15 residues. The germline gives CDR1 DFQATT, CDR2 SNEGSKA (reference sequence). V dropped 1 base and J dropped 0 bases, with 10 bases sitting between them. In nucleotides, the CDR3 is TGCAGTGCTAGAGTTGGGACCTATAGCAATCAGCCCCAGCATTTT. It translates to CSARVGTYSNQPQHF.

This clonotype was seen repeatedly, ten times or more. The rearrangement joins TRBV18 to TRBJ2-7; TRBD1 agrees at 9 bases. Germline CDR1 KGHSH, CDR2 LQKENI. The CDR3 loop spans 14 amino acids. V dropped 6 bases and J dropped 7; count of bases not matched to a gene: 10. CDR3 sequence: CASSREQGAREQYF. The CDR3 DNA sequence: TGTGCCAGCTCTCGGGAACAGGGGGCTCGGGAGCAGTACTTC. Together with reference TRBV18 and TRBJ2-7, the CDR3 gives the full variable domain: NAGVMQNPRHLVRRRGQEARLRCSPMKGHSHVYWYRQLPEEGLKFMVYLQKENIIDESGMPKERFSAEFPKEGPSILRIQQVVRGDSAAYFCASSREQGAREQYFGPGTRLTVT.

This clonotype came up many times. V and J are TRBV30 and TRBJ2-2; D gene unclear. In germline, CDR1 is GTSNPN, CDR2 SVGIG (reference sequence). V lost 8 bases to trimming and J lost 6 bases, with 10 bases between them. The CDR3 is made up of 11 amino acids. CDR3 sequence: CALFRAGELFF. The CDR3 nucleotides are TGTGCCCTGTTTAGGGCCGGGGAGCTGTTTTTT.

This clonotype came up many times. CDR3 loop: CASSFPNQPQHF. CDR3 DNA: TGTGCCAGCAGCTTCCCCAATCAGCCCCAGCATTTT. The V and J genes are TRBV27 and TRBJ1-5, with no clear D. The length of the CDR3 is 12 residues. V lost 6 bases and J 3 bases, leaving 6 bases between the germline ends. Germline V gene sequence: CDR1 MNHEY, CDR2 SMNVEV (reference sequence).

This clonotype was detected only a few times. The rearrangement uses TRBV7-6 and TRBJ2-3, with TRBD2 identical over 8 bases. V gave up 3 bases and J gave up 5 bases; unmatched junction bases: 7. The CDR3 totals 15 residues. From germline, CDR1 is SGHVS and CDR2 FNYEAQ. The CDR3 loop is CASSFTGGPVDTQYF. CDR3 coding DNA: TGTGCCAGCAGCTTCACGGGAGGGCCGGTAGATACGCAGTATTTT.

The chain links TRBV5-4 to TRBJ2-7; D remains ambiguous. The V gene's germline CDR1 is SGHNT and CDR2 YYREEE (reference sequence). V was clipped by 4 bases and J by 5 bases, with 13 bases between them. CDR3 length equals 13 residues. CDR3: CASSPPGRDEQYF. The CDR3 nucleotides read TGTGCCAGCAGCCCCCCAGGAAGGGACGAGCAGTACTTC.

This clonotype turned up a few times. V and J are TRBV6-4 and TRBJ1-2; 9 nucleotides match TRBD1. The junction had 5 bases not matched to a gene; V was cut back by 3 bases and J by 3 bases. This CDR3 has 15 residues. CDR1 is MRHNA, CDR2 SNTAGT, per germline. The CDR3: CASSERTGDDYGYTF. The CDR3 region has the DNA TGTGCCAGCAGTGAAAGGACAGGGGACGACTATGGCTACACCTTC.

This clonotype appeared many times. J is TRBJ2-3 and V is TRBV4-2; 7 nucleotides match TRBD2. The CDR3 runs to 18 residues. The J segment lost 2 bases and the V segment lost 0 bases, leaving 11 bases of the junction unmatched. Per the germline V gene, CDR1 is LGHNA and CDR2 is YNFKEQ. The CDR3 here is CASSQEDPLAAYTDTQYF. CDR3 DNA: TGTGCCAGCAGCCAAGAGGATCCGCTAGCGGCGTACACAGATACGCAGTATTTT.

This clonotype was seen repeatedly, ten times or more. CDR3 in amino acids: CSAPRETYNEQFF. Written as DNA, the CDR3 is TGCAGTGCTCCGCGGGAGACCTACAATGAGCAGTTCTTC. The chain recombines TRBV20-1 with TRBJ2-1; 7 bases align to TRBD2. CDR3 size: 13 residues. The germline CDR1 and CDR2 sequences are DFQATT and SNEGSKA (reference sequence). V lost 5 bases and J lost 2; bases outside the gene matches: 3.

This clonotype showed up many times. The V gene is TRBV28, the J gene TRBJ1-4; 7 bases align to TRBD1. CDR3 length: 16 amino acids. Germline CDR1 reads MDHEN; CDR2 reads SYDVKM. The J segment lost 5 bases and the V segment lost 6 bases, leaving 12 bases of the junction unmatched. In DNA form, the CDR3 reads TGTGCCAGCAGCCTGCGCCCGGGACAGACGAATGAAAAACTGTTTTTT. The encoded protein is CASSLRPGQTNEKLFF.

This chain uses TRBV7-9 with TRBJ1-3, with unresolved D. Trimming cost V 5 bases and J 0 bases, with 11 bases left between them. Germline-derived CDR1 and CDR2 are SEHNR and FQNEAQ (reference sequence). The CDR3 is made up of 15 amino acids. The CDR3 coding sequence is TGTGCCAGCAGCAATAGCACGAGCTCTGGAAACACCATATATTTT. It codes for CASSNSTSSGNTIYF. Full variable domain (rest looked up from reference TRBV7-9 and TRBJ1-3): DTGVSQNPRHKITKRGQNVTFRCDPISEHNRLYWYRQTLGQGPEFLTYFQNEAQLEKSRLLSDRFSAERPKGSFSTLEIQRTEQGDSAMYLCASSNSTSSGNTIYFGEGSWLTVV.

Concerning this clonotype: This could be a read error, since a much larger clone is one nucleotide away. V gene TRBV30 combines with J gene TRBJ1-4, with D uncertain. Germline V gene data show CDR1 as GTSNPN and CDR2 as SVGIG (reference sequence). There are 13 residues in the CDR3. Here the CDR3 DNA reads TGTGCCTGGAGTACCTGGTGGGATGAAAAACTGTCTTTT. It is translated as CAWSTWWDEKLSF.

This clonotype was seen repeatedly, ten times or more. The rearrangement uses TRBV6-9 and TRBJ2-7, with D possibly matching TRBD1 (5 bases). With 3 bases removed from V and 5 bases from J, the gap between germline ends came to 23 bases. Germline lookup yields CDR1 MNHGY and CDR2 SVAAGI. The CDR3 has 17 amino acids. The CDR3 DNA reads TGTGCCAGCAGTTACGTCCTTAAGCTTCCCCCAGGGAACGAGCAGTACTTC. Translation gives CASSYVLKLPPGNEQYF.